This T cell receptor (beta chain) was found in a study of response to subunit inactivated influenza vaccine. Findings and limits, study-wide: A suggestion made by the authors is that each seasonal influenza vaccination recruits few new T cells.

The CDR3 length is 12 residues. The germline V and J ends were trimmed by 5 bases and 6 bases, with 13 bases remaining between them. Germline V gene data show CDR1 as DFQATT and CDR2 as SNEGSKA (reference sequence). A single record per CDR3 protein comes from TCRdb applying MiXCR to the RT-PCR reads. The sample lists some 500,000 distinct CDR3 sequences, 15% to 20% occurring once. As for this clonotype: Antigen specificity is unknown.

The rearrangement uses TRBV20-1 and TRBJ1-2; D uncertain. This receptor was taken from a man between 50 and 69 years old who received an inactivated influenza vaccine. Sample: CD4+ T cells sorted from PBMCs, taken less than 30 months after vaccination. The CDR3 nucleotides are TGCAGTGCTCGGAGGTTGACGGATGGCTACACCTTC. It yields the protein CSARRLTDGYTF.